These 19 T cell receptor beta chains were all obtained from the same sample, sequenced in a study of T cell changes during pregnancy in multiple sclerosis. Libraries were prepared by immunoSEQ multiplex PCR; TCRdb keeps only in-frame clonotypes and omits some of them. The data contain tens of thousands of clones, around 93% of them singletons. The material sequenced was peripheral blood, taken in the second trimester of pregnancy. These receptors were obtained from a female donor with multiple sclerosis, enrolled in a pregnancy study.

J is TRBJ1-2 and V is TRBV18, with D perhaps matching TRBD1 (5 bases). The length of the CDR3 is 13 residues. Germline assignment: CDR1 KGHSH and CDR2 LQKENI. The germline V and J ends were trimmed by 3 bases and 4 bases, with 9 bases remaining between them. CDR3 in amino acids: CASSPKTAYGYTF. The CDR3 nucleotides read TGTGCCAGCTCACCTAAGACAGCCTATGGCTACACCTTC.

This clone turned up a few times. The gene calls are TRBV28 and TRBJ1-2, with 8 bases identical to TRBD1. This CDR3 has 14 residues. Germline V lookup: CDR1 MDHEN, CDR2 SYDVKM. The junction had 6 bases not matched to a gene; V was cut back by 5 bases and J by 4 bases. CDR3 nucleotide sequence: TGTGCCAGCAGTGGACAGGGATTAGGCTATGGCTACACCTTC. Its protein is CASSGQGLGYGYTF.

V gene TRBV19 combines with J gene TRBJ2-7, with 9 nucleotides matching TRBD1. CDR1 is LNHDA and CDR2 is SQIVND in the germline V gene (reference sequence). CDR3 size: 13 residues. With V trimmed by 10 bases and J by 2 bases, 6 bases remained unmatched. The CDR3 is CAKPGTGPYEQYF. The CDR3 bases are TGTGCCAAACCCGGGACAGGGCCCTACGAGCAGTACTTC. The full variable domain, completed using reference TRBV19 and TRBJ2-7, is DGGITQSPKYLFRKEGQNVTLSCEQNLNHDAMYWYRQDPGQGLRLIYYSQIVNDFQKGDIAEGYSVSREKKESFPLTVTSAQKNPTAFYLCAKPGTGPYEQYFGPGTRLTVT.

The J gene is TRBJ1-1, the V gene TRBV10-3, with D tentatively TRBD1 (6 bases). Trimming took off 4 bases at V and 5 bases at J, with 11 bases between the two ends. The CDR3 has 13 residues. The germline V gene has CDR1 ENHRY and CDR2 SYGVKD. Written as DNA, the CDR3 is TGTGCCATCAGTGGAAAGGGGGAGACTGAAGCTTTCTTT. It codes for CAISGKGETEAFF.

This clone was recorded once. The chain links TRBV6-5 to TRBJ1-1; D remains unclear. The CDR3 has 14 amino acids. CDR1 and CDR2 from the germline V gene are MNHEY and SVGAGI. V was clipped by 5 bases and J by 1 base, with 11 bases between them. CDR3 DNA: TGTGCCAGCAGTACATCAATTCCGAACACTGAAGCTTTCTTT. Translation gives CASSTSIPNTEAFF.

V usage is TRBV5-1 and J usage is TRBJ1-1; possible D gene TRBD1, 5 bases. Trimming left V 3 bases short and J 4 bases short, with 13 bases between. Per germline, CDR1 SGHRS and CDR2 YFSETQ. The CDR3 has 14 residues. The chain's CDR3 is CASSSQSGSTEAFF. The CDR3 bases are TGCGCCAGCAGCTCACAGTCAGGGTCCACTGAAGCTTTCTTT.

This chain links TRBV5-1 with TRBJ2-5; 8 positions agree with TRBD2. The CDR3 is 18 residues long. J lost 5 bases, V lost 4 bases, and 19 bases had no gene match. Looked up from germline, CDR1 is SGHRS and CDR2 is YFSETQ. The CDR3 sequence: CASSPSLLAGGAGETQYF. The DNA of the CDR3 is TGCGCCAGCAGCCCAAGTCTTCTGGCCGGGGGGGCCGGTGAGACCCAGTACTTC.

The chain couples TRBV7-9 to TRBJ2-2; D unclear. Germline CDR1 reads SEHNR; CDR2 reads FQNEAQ (reference sequence). With 3 bases removed from V and 5 bases from J, the gap between germline ends came to 10 bases. The CDR3 is 14 residues long. CDR3 sequence: CASSFEWSTGELFF. The CDR3 DNA reads as TGTGCCAGCAGCTTTGAGTGGTCGACCGGGGAGCTGTTTTTT.

CDR3 coding DNA: TGTGCCAGCAGCTACGGGACAGATGGCACAGATACGCAGTATTTT. It encodes CASSYGTDGTDTQYF. The chain is built from TRBV5-6 and TRBJ2-3; 7 bases match TRBD1. The germline V gene has CDR1 SGHDT and CDR2 YYEEEE. This CDR3 is 15 amino acids long. V lost 3 bases, J lost 1 base, and 5 bases stayed unmatched. The variable domain in full, completed from reference TRBV5-6 and TRBJ2-3, reads DAGVTQSPTHLIKTRGQQVTLRCSPKSGHDTVSWYQQALGQGPQFIFQYYEEEERQRGNFPDRFSGHQFPNYSSELNVNALLLGDSALYLCASSYGTDGTDTQYFGPGTRLTVL.

CDR3 loop: CASRDRGQPQHF. CDR3 in DNA: TGTGCCAGCAGGGACAGGGGACAGCCCCAGCATTTT. The chain recombines TRBV6-9 with TRBJ1-5, with 9 bases aligning to TRBD1. J gave up 7 bases and V 6 bases, and 1 base lay outside the gene matches. Germline V CDR1 and CDR2: MNHGY, SVAAGI. The CDR3 totals 12 residues.

This chain connects TRBV7-3 to TRBJ1-1; D is perhaps TRBD1 (5 bases). Per germline, CDR1 SGHTA and CDR2 FQGTGA. The V end lost 2 bases, the J end lost 5 bases, and 18 bases lay between the germline ends. The CDR3 consists of 16 residues. As DNA, the CDR3 is TGTGCCAGCAGCTTAGGTACATTGGGCGGGGGGACTGAAGCTTTCTTT. The encoded protein is CASSLGTLGGGTEAFF.

This chain links TRBV6-4 with TRBJ2-1, with TRBD2 matching 8 bases. The CDR3 has 15 residues. Trimming removed 6 bases from V and 2 bases from J; junction bases left unmatched: 6. Germline V gene sequence: CDR1 MRHNA, CDR2 SNTAGT. The CDR3 protein is CASSQVSGAYNEQFF. CDR3 nucleotide sequence: TGTGCCAGCAGCCAAGTTAGCGGGGCCTACAATGAGCAGTTCTTC.

V usage is TRBV5-1 and J usage is TRBJ1-4; 9 bases align to TRBD1. The ends lost 2 bases at V and 7 bases at J; junction bases unmatched: 3. The CDR3 runs to 14 residues. From germline, CDR1 is SGHRS and CDR2 YFSETQ. CDR3 DNA: TGCGCCAGCAGCTTCGGACAGGGGAGTGAAAAACTGTTTTTT. Protein product: CASSFGQGSEKLFF. The complete variable domain, with remaining parts taken from reference TRBV5-1 and TRBJ1-4, reads KAGVTQTPRYLIKTRGQQVTLSCSPISGHRSVSWYQQTPGQGLQFLFEYFSETQRNKGNFPGRFSGRQFSNSRSEMNVSTLELGDSALYLCASSFGQGSEKLFFGSGTQLSVL.

V gene TRBV11-2 combines with J gene TRBJ2-3; D unclear. CDR1 and CDR2 (germline): SGHAT, FQNNGV. Trimming stripped 5 bases from V and 0 bases from J, with 15 bases between. The CDR3 contains 16 residues. CDR3 bases: TGTGCCAGCAGCCCCAGAAGTAAGATCAGCACAGATACGCAGTATTTT. This translates into CASSPRSKISTDTQYF. The whole variable domain, remainder taken from reference TRBV11-2 and TRBJ2-3, is EAGVAQSPRYKIIEKRQSVAFWCNPISGHATLYWYQQILGQGPKLLIQFQNNGVVDDSQLPKDRFSAERLKGVDSTLKIQPAKLEDSAVYLCASSPRSKISTDTQYFGPGTRLTVL.

The CDR3 loop reads CASSTRQGPSTEAFF. The CDR3 region has the DNA TGTGCCAGCAGTACCAGACAGGGGCCGTCCACTGAAGCTTTCTTT. V usage is TRBV6-5 and J usage is TRBJ1-1, with 8 bases that match TRBD1. The CDR3 covers 15 residues. Germline V CDR1 and CDR2: MNHEY, SVGAGI. J lost 4 bases, V lost 5 bases, and 9 bases had no gene match.

The chain combines TRBV27 with TRBJ2-7; D perhaps matches TRBD1 (5 bases). Germline CDR1 reads MNHEY; CDR2 reads SMNVEV (reference sequence). The V end was cut by 0 bases, the J end by 3 bases, with 9 bases between. This CDR3 has 14 residues. CDR3 sequence: CASSLSRDSYEQYF. CDR3 in DNA: TGTGCCAGCAGTTTATCGAGAGACAGCTACGAGCAGTACTTC.

This chain joins TRBV6-6 and TRBJ1-2; 8 positions agree with TRBD1. V lost 7 bases to trimming and J lost 2 bases; unmatched junction nucleotides: 6. Germline assignment: CDR1 MNHNY and CDR2 SVGAGI (reference sequence). The CDR3 is 14 amino acids. The CDR3 is CASTQGAMNYGYTF. Written as DNA, the CDR3 is TGTGCCAGCACTCAGGGGGCGATGAACTATGGCTACACCTTC.

The chain is built from TRBV6-6 and TRBJ1-4, with D perhaps matching TRBD1 (6 bases). There are 14 residues in the CDR3. Germline assignment: CDR1 MNHNY and CDR2 SVGAGI (reference sequence). The V end lost 9 bases, the J end lost 5 bases, and 16 bases lay between the germline ends. The CDR3 loop is CASLHRVNNEKLFF. Here the CDR3 DNA reads TGTGCCAGTTTGCACAGGGTGAACAATGAAAAACTGTTTTTT.

V is TRBV7-9 and J is TRBJ2-7, with TRBD1 as a possible D gene (7 bases). Trimming pared 5 bases from V and 6 bases from J, leaving 8 bases between. This CDR3 comprises 11 residues. Germline V gives CDR1 SEHNR, CDR2 FQNEAQ (reference sequence). The CDR3 protein is CASSQGGEQYF. CDR3 in DNA: TGTGCCAGCAGCCAGGGGGGCGAGCAGTACTTC.